The 17 T cell receptor beta chains below were found in one sample sequenced in a study of T cell responses to AZD1222 COVID-19 vaccine. The data were produced by immunoSEQ multiplex PCR, yet TCRdb's version contains in-frame clones alone and is incomplete. The sample consists of some 140,000 clones, roughly 90% of them appearing once. Source: peripheral blood, taken on day 0 of AZD1222 vaccination. Receptors originate from an adult in good health.

This chain joins TRBV27 and TRBJ2-7; 8 nucleotides match TRBD2. This CDR3 has 15 amino acids. V was pared by 5 bases and J by 5 bases, with 11 bases of the junction left unmatched. Germline CDR1 is MNHEY and CDR2 is SMNVEV (reference sequence). The DNA of the CDR3 is TGTGCCAGCAGTCCCCAGGGGCGGGAGGAAAACGAGCAGTACTTC. As protein: CASSPQGREENEQYF.

This rearrangement joins TRBV28 to TRBJ1-2; D is unresolved. The germline V gene has CDR1 MDHEN and CDR2 SYDVKM. The ends were cut back, 3 bases at V and 3 bases at J, with 14 bases in the middle. This CDR3 has 15 residues. Here the CDR3 reads CASSFGVGSHYGYTF. DNA of the CDR3: TGTGCCAGCAGTTTTGGGGTTGGCAGCCACTATGGCTACACCTTC.

This chain connects TRBV21-1 to TRBJ2-7; the D segment call TRBD1 is taken from the table without a DNA check. TRBV21-1 is a recognized pseudogene. This CDR3 has 17 amino acids. The CDR3, as DNA: TGTGCCAGCAGCATAAGAAGTCCGGGACAGGAGCTCTCAGAGCAGTACTTC. Encoded protein: CASSIRSPGQELSEQYF.

V is TRBV7-8 and J is TRBJ2-7; 7 positions agree with TRBD1. V lost 8 bases to trimming and J lost 3 bases; unmatched junction nucleotides: 10. Germline V gene data show CDR1 as SGHVS and CDR2 as FQNEAQ. This CDR3 contains 14 residues. The CDR3: CASGKRQGSYEQYF. The CDR3 DNA is TGTGCCAGCGGAAAAAGACAGGGAAGCTACGAGCAGTACTTC.

The V and J genes are TRBV7-9 and TRBJ2-7, with 7 bases that match TRBD2. The V gene's germline CDR1 is SEHNR and CDR2 FQNEAQ (reference sequence). The CDR3 is 15 amino acids. J was trimmed by 5 bases and V by 5 bases; bases with no gene match: 12. The CDR3 DNA reads TGTGCCAGCAGCCAAACTGGGCGGGAGCGGAACGAGCAGTACTTC. This translates into CASSQTGRERNEQYF. Looking up the rest from reference TRBV7-9 and TRBJ2-7 gives the full variable domain: DTGVSQNPRHKITKRGQNVTFRCDPISEHNRLYWYRQTLGQGPEFLTYFQNEAQLEKSRLLSDRFSAERPKGSFSTLEIQRTEQGDSAMYLCASSQTGRERNEQYFGPGTRLTVT.

This chain uses TRBV30 with TRBJ1-1; D not certain. The CDR3 is 11 amino acids. V was pared by 5 bases and J by 1 base, with 5 bases between. CDR1 and CDR2 from the germline V gene are GTSNPN and SVGIG (reference sequence). The CDR3 reads CAWEKNTEAFF. The CDR3 region has the DNA TGTGCCTGGGAGAAGAACACTGAAGCTTTCTTT.

This clone was recorded once. CDR3 residues: CASSLEPAGAYEQFF. CDR3 in DNA: TGCGCCAGCAGCTTGGAGCCAGCGGGAGCCTATGAGCAGTTCTTC. The chain couples TRBV5-1 to TRBJ2-1; 8 bases match TRBD2. CDR1 and CDR2 (germline): SGHRS, YFSETQ. Trimming took 0 bases from V and 8 from J; bases not matched to a gene: 7. There are 15 residues in the CDR3.

The rearrangement joins TRBV2 to TRBJ1-6; TRBD1 matches 7 bases. V lost 4 bases to trimming and J lost 15 bases; unmatched junction nucleotides: 3. Germline assignment: CDR1 SNHLY and CDR2 FYNNEI. The CDR3 length is 11 residues. The CDR3 nucleotides are TGTGCCAGCAGTGTTGACAGGGTCCTCCACTTT. This encodes CASSVDRVLHF.

Only a few counts were recorded for this clone. V usage is TRBV5-4 and J usage is TRBJ2-5, with a possible D match to TRBD2 (6 bases). The V gene's germline CDR1 is SGHNT and CDR2 YYREEE (reference sequence). CDR3 length: 15 residues. V dropped 0 bases and J dropped 5 bases, with 14 bases sitting between them. The CDR3 bases are TGTGCCAGCAGCTTGGCCCCGGGGGTGAGGGAGACCCAGTACTTC. Translation gives CASSLAPGVRETQYF.

The J gene is TRBJ2-3, the V gene TRBV4-3, with D unresolved. V was cut by 0 bases and J by 4 bases, with 11 bases left in between. Germline V gene sequence: CDR1 LGHNA, CDR2 YSLEER. The CDR3 is 15 residues long. CDR3 nucleotide sequence: TGCGCCAGCAGCCAAGAAGCAGGAGCACCAGATACGCAGTATTTT. Translation: CASSQEAGAPDTQYF.

The rearrangement joins TRBV11-2 to TRBJ2-1; 11 bases match TRBD2. The CDR3 contains 16 residues. Trimming at V came to 5 bases and at J to 7 bases, leaving 10 bases not matched to a gene. Germline CDR1 SGHAT, CDR2 FQNNGV. CDR3 loop: CASSLYLAGGANEQFF. Written as DNA, the CDR3 is TGTGCCAGCAGCCTTTACCTAGCGGGGGGAGCGAATGAGCAGTTCTTC.

The chain has TRBV9 and TRBJ2-7, with TRBD2 identical over 7 bases. The CDR3 sequence is 15 residues long. CDR1 SGDLS and CDR2 YYNGEE come from the germline V gene. With 2 bases clipped from V and 5 bases from J, the junction kept 10 bases outside the gene matches. CDR3 coding DNA: TGTGCCAGCAGCGTTGTAGGCGGGAGAGGCGACGAGCAGTACTTC. Protein sequence: CASSVVGGRGDEQYF.

The CDR3 region has the DNA TGTGCACACCGGCCGGACAGGGGGAATGGCTACACCTTC. Translating gives CAHRPDRGNGYTF. The chain has TRBV30 and TRBJ1-2, with 10 nucleotides matching TRBD1. Germline CDR1 GTSNPN, CDR2 SVGIG (reference sequence). The CDR3 runs 13 residues.

The genes are TRBV5-4 and TRBJ2-7; no reliable D call. The CDR3 length is 13 residues. V was shortened by 0 bases and J by 3 bases, with 7 bases between the two germline ends. CDR1 is SGHNT and CDR2 is YYREEE in the germline V gene (reference sequence). CDR3 sequence reads: CASSLVPHYEQYF. In DNA form, the CDR3 reads TGTGCCAGCAGCTTGGTACCGCACTACGAGCAGTACTTC.

This chain joins TRBV19 and TRBJ1-5; 9 nucleotides match TRBD1. Losses at the gene ends were 6 bases for V and 2 bases for J; bases not matched to a gene: 5. Per the germline V gene, CDR1 is LNHDA and CDR2 is SQIVND (reference sequence). CDR3 length: 15 residues. The CDR3 bases are TGTGCCAGTAGAGTACAGGGGGCAGGCAATCAGCCCCAGCATTTT. It translates to CASRVQGAGNQPQHF.

This clone came up once. The V call is TRBV5-1, the J call TRBJ1-5; TRBD1 might be the D (5 bases). The V gene lost 0 bases and the J gene lost 1 base, with 8 bases spanning the gap. Per germline, CDR1 SGHRS and CDR2 YFSETQ. CDR3 size: 15 residues. For the CDR3, the DNA is TGCGCCAGCAGCTTGGAGGGGCAGAGCAATCAGCCCCAGCATTTT. Translated, it gives CASSLEGQSNQPQHF. The whole variable domain, remainder taken from reference TRBV5-1 and TRBJ1-5, is KAGVTQTPRYLIKTRGQQVTLSCSPISGHRSVSWYQQTPGQGLQFLFEYFSETQRNKGNFPGRFSGRQFSNSRSEMNVSTLELGDSALYLCASSLEGQSNQPQHFGDGTRLSIL.

Turning to this clone: The same CDR3 is also encoded by other DNA sequences in this sample. V gene TRBV6-1 combines with J gene TRBJ2-7; D gene uncertain. There are 12 residues in the CDR3. The V end lost 0 bases, the J end lost 6 bases, and 6 bases lay between the germline ends. The germline V gene encodes CDR1 MNHNS and CDR2 SASEGT. The CDR3 region has the DNA TGTGCCAGCAGTGAAGCAGGTTTCGAGCAGTACTTC. Amino acid sequence: CASSEAGFEQYF.